The 16 T cell receptor beta chains reported below all come from one sample, sequenced in a study of tumor T cells in aggressive B-cell lymphoma. Data came from immunoSEQ multiplex PCR; TCRdb stores just in-frame clones and leaves some out. The sample consists of more than 1,500 clones, about 88% of them appearing once. Sequencing was done on a sample of tumor tissue. Source of these receptors: an adult with diffuse large B cell lymphoma.

This sequence joins TRBV11-2 and TRBJ1-1, with D possibly being TRBD1 (6 bases). This CDR3 has 13 residues. Germline assignment: CDR1 SGHAT and CDR2 FQNNGV. Trimming cost V 1 base and J 11 bases, with 14 bases left between them. For the CDR3, the DNA is TGTGCCAGCAGCTTAGCCGGGACAACGCCGGCTTTCTTT. Translated: CASSLAGTTPAFF.

Points on this clone: A junction boundary mismatches the germline segment, possibly from a read error. J is TRBJ2-5 and V is TRBV12-5; D gene unclear. CDR1 and CDR2 from the germline V gene are LGHNT and FRNRAP. The CDR3 spans 12 residues. The CDR3 protein is CASGLVTETQYF. The CDR3, as DNA: TGTGCTAGTGGTTTGGTAACGGAGACCCAATACTTC.

The chain joins TRBV7-3 to TRBJ1-3, with 8 bases fitting TRBD1. V dropped 6 bases and J dropped 2; count of bases not matched to a gene: 18. CDR1 is SGHTA, CDR2 FQGTGA, per germline. The CDR3 spans 19 residues. CDR3 coding DNA: TGTGCCAGCAGTTTCTACTCAACAGGGGGGGGCTTGACTGGAAACACCATATATTTT. This sequence encodes CASSFYSTGGGLTGNTIYF.

The V call is TRBV2, the J call TRBJ1-6, with D unclear. This CDR3 is 15 amino acids long. The V and J ends lost 1 base and 3 bases respectively, with 7 bases between them. Per germline, CDR1 SNHLY and CDR2 FYNNEI. CDR3 nucleotide sequence: TGTGCCAGCAGTGAAGAACACAGCTATAATTCACCCCTCCACTTT. This codes for CASSEEHSYNSPLHF.

The chain links TRBV5-1 to TRBJ2-7, with 10 bases lining up with TRBD1. Germline values: CDR1 SGHRS, CDR2 YFSETQ. The CDR3 is made up of 15 amino acids. With 4 bases clipped from V and 5 bases from J, the junction kept 9 bases outside the gene matches. The CDR3 sequence is CASSPRTGGFNEQYF. The CDR3 coding sequence is TGCGCCAGCAGCCCACGGACAGGGGGTTTTAACGAGCAGTACTTC.

The chain joins TRBV4-3 to TRBJ2-7, with TRBD2 matching over 14 bases. V dropped 0 bases and J dropped 0; count of bases not matched to a gene: 4. This CDR3 has 18 amino acids. Germline CDR1 and CDR2: LGHNA and YSLEER. The CDR3 here is CASSQDSGLAGVSYEQYF. The DNA of the CDR3 is TGCGCCAGCAGCCAAGACTCGGGACTAGCGGGGGTCTCCTACGAGCAGTACTTC.

J is TRBJ1-2 and V is TRBV5-4; possibly TRBD1 for D (5 bases). This CDR3 is built from 18 residues. V dropped 2 bases and J dropped 2 bases, with 22 bases sitting between them. CDR1 is SGHNT and CDR2 is YYREEE in the germline V gene (reference sequence). In nucleotides, the CDR3 is TGTGCCAGCAGCTTTTCCCTCTCCGACAGACGCTCAAACTATGGCTACACCTTC. It yields the protein CASSFSLSDRRSNYGYTF.

In its sample, this clone was seen once. J is TRBJ2-2 and V is TRBV18, with a possible D match to TRBD1 (5 bases). Germline CDR1 and CDR2: KGHSH and LQKENI. The CDR3 runs to 15 residues. Trimming took off 5 bases at V and 3 bases at J, with 13 bases between the two ends. The DNA for the CDR3 is TGTGCCAGCTCATCAGTCCAGGGTTACACCGGGGAGCTGTTTTTT. Amino acids: CASSSVQGYTGELFF.

This clone has more than one count but fewer than ten. V usage is TRBV7-6 and J usage is TRBJ1-5; D is uncertain. V was clipped by 1 base and J by 6 bases, with 7 bases between them. Per the germline V gene, CDR1 is SGHVS and CDR2 is FNYEAQ. The CDR3 covers 13 residues. CDR3 sequence reads: CASSLGGSQPQHF. The CDR3 DNA sequence: TGTGCCAGCAGCTTAGGCGGTAGTCAGCCCCAGCATTTT.

A note on this clone: Relative to the germline gene, one junction end is altered; a read error may explain this. V gene TRBV28 combines with J gene TRBJ1-1; tentatively, D is TRBD1 (6 bases). Germline loops: CDR1 MDHEN, CDR2 SYDVKM. The CDR3 is made up of 13 amino acids. CDR3 sequence (DNA): TGTGCCAGCACCTCGCTGCCCTCAGGGGCCTGCCTCTTT. Protein: CASTSLPSGACLF.

The gene calls are TRBV11-1 and TRBJ1-1, with 7 positions matching TRBD1. CDR1 and CDR2 (germline): SGHAT, FQDESV (reference sequence). With 0 bases clipped from V and 2 bases from J, the junction kept 3 bases outside the gene matches. The CDR3 covers 15 residues. CDR3 region: CASSLARQGNTEAFF. CDR3 in DNA: TGTGCCAGCAGCTTAGCCCGACAGGGAAACACTGAAGCTTTCTTT.

This clone came up once. The chain joins TRBV27 to TRBJ1-1; no definite D call. This CDR3 is 15 amino acids long. CDR1 and CDR2 from the germline V gene are MNHEY and SMNVEV (reference sequence). With 7 bases removed from V and 7 bases from J, the gap between germline ends came to 22 bases. The CDR3 DNA is TGTGCCAGCATTCCTAGGCACGGCCTTTTACTTGAAGCTTTCTTT. It is translated as CASIPRHGLLLEAFF.

This CDR3 is CASSLAGSRETQYF. CDR3 nucleotides: TGTGCCAGCAGTTTAGCGGGGTCGCGGGAGACCCAGTACTTC. The chain links TRBV27 to TRBJ2-5; D perhaps matches TRBD2 (6 bases). Germline CDR1 reads MNHEY; CDR2 reads SMNVEV (reference sequence). The CDR3 consists of 14 residues. V lost 2 bases and J lost 5, with 12 bases in between.

This chain connects TRBV5-1 to TRBJ2-3; TRBD2 matches at 15 bases. The germline V gene has CDR1 SGHRS and CDR2 YFSETQ. The CDR3 is made up of 16 amino acids. With 2 bases clipped from V and 5 bases from J, the junction kept 3 bases outside the gene matches. CDR3 DNA: TGCGCCAGCAGCTTTGGGACTAGCGGGAGGTTAGATACGCAGTATTTT. This gives the protein CASSFGTSGRLDTQYF.

The genes are TRBV4-3 and TRBJ2-1; D is unresolved. With 4 bases removed from V and 4 bases from J, the gap between germline ends came to 8 bases. Per the germline V gene, CDR1 is LGHNA and CDR2 is YSLEER. CDR3 length: 13 amino acids. The CDR3 sequence: CASSRGSYNEQFF. CDR3 nucleotides: TGCGCCAGCAGCCGAGGTAGTTACAATGAGCAGTTCTTC.

The chain employs TRBV7-8 and TRBJ2-7, with TRBD1 matching 7 bases. The V gene end was trimmed by 4 bases and the J gene end by 7 bases; junction bases not matched to a gene: 7. This CDR3 contains 13 residues. The germline V gene has CDR1 SGHVS and CDR2 FQNEAQ. The CDR3 here is CASSSRQGSEQYF. DNA for the CDR3: TGTGCCAGCAGCTCTAGACAGGGCAGTGAGCAGTACTTC.